What follows are 6 T cell receptor beta chains derived from one specimen sequenced in a study of cytomegalovirus exposure and HLA in healthy donors. PCR involved 60 Vbeta and 13 Jbeta primers. Profiled with immunoSEQ multiplex PCR; TCRdb holds only in-frame clones, not every one. The repertoire includes more than 95,000 clones, 75% to 85% of them detected once, and 7% to 9.5% sits in the top ten. Material for sequencing was PBMCs. The receptors stem from a man aged 25-45 years in good health and CMV-seropositive.

In this sample, this clone turned up a few times. The chain uses TRBV6-6 and TRBJ1-6; 8 nucleotides match TRBD1. From germline, CDR1 is MNHNY and CDR2 SVGAGI (reference sequence). J was trimmed by 7 bases and V by 6 bases; bases with no gene match: 2. CDR3 length equals 13 residues. The CDR3 bases are TGTGCCAGCAGGACAGGGGAAAATTCACCCCTCCACTTT. Translation: CASRTGENSPLHF.

This clone has only a few counts. This rearrangement joins TRBV5-1 to TRBJ1-2; D remains unclear. Germline CDR1 reads SGHRS; CDR2 reads YFSETQ. The V and J ends lost 3 bases and 7 bases respectively, with 13 bases between them. This CDR3 has 13 residues. Here the CDR3 reads CASSSGGPSGYTF. In nucleotides, the CDR3 is TGCGCCAGCAGCTCCGGAGGACCCTCTGGCTACACCTTC.

This clone was counted a single time. The chain joins TRBV5-1 to TRBJ2-7; maybe TRBD2 (5 bases). V was clipped by 6 bases and J by 2 bases, with 18 bases between them. In germline, CDR1 is SGHRS, CDR2 YFSETQ. The CDR3 is 15 residues long. The CDR3 protein is CASKRGGGDTYEQYF. Here the CDR3 DNA reads TGCGCCAGCAAACGTGGAGGTGGAGATACCTACGAGCAGTACTTC.

V and J are TRBV10-1 and TRBJ1-2; D is possibly TRBD1 (6 bases). Germline-derived CDR1 and CDR2 are WNHNN and SYGVQD (reference sequence). Between the trimmed V and J ends, which lost 5 bases and 4 bases, there was a span of 17 bases. The CDR3 consists of 15 residues. The CDR3 reads CASSLDRSGFYGYTF. The DNA for the CDR3 is TGCGCCAGCAGTCTGGACAGATCCGGATTCTATGGCTACACCTTC.

This clone was seen a single time. The gene calls are TRBV5-1 and TRBJ2-7, with 9 bases aligning to TRBD1. CDR3 length equals 15 residues. Germline V gives CDR1 SGHRS, CDR2 YFSETQ. Losses at the gene ends were 4 bases for V and 6 bases for J; bases not matched to a gene: 11. This chain's CDR3 is CASSETLQGAGEQYF. The CDR3 DNA follows: TGCGCCAGCAGCGAAACTCTACAGGGGGCGGGCGAGCAGTACTTC.

The chain employs TRBV10-3 and TRBJ2-5; 9 positions match TRBD1. The CDR3 runs to 14 residues. Germline V CDR1 and CDR2: ENHRY, SYGVKD. Trimming at V came to 3 bases and at J to 4 bases, leaving 3 bases not matched to a gene. The CDR3 bases are TGTGCCATCAGTGATAACAGGGGGCTAGAGACCCAGTACTTC. Encoded protein: CAISDNRGLETQYF.